This T cell receptor beta chain derives from a study of CD8 T cells in Susac syndrome. Random hexamers primed reverse transcription of about 0.45 to 1 ug RNA. MiXCR was run by TCRdb on the immunoSEQ multiplex PCR reads, yielding one entry per CDR3 protein. This sample carries approximately 200,000 distinct CDR3 sequences, around 95% of them seen once, and the ten largest clones take approximately 0.09%. The germline gives CDR1 DFQATT, CDR2 SNEGSKA (reference sequence). The CDR3 consists of 12 residues. This chain uses TRBV20-1 with TRBJ2-7, with TRBD1 as a possible D gene (6 bases). This clonotype was obtained from a human donor with multiple sclerosis. Source material: CD4+ T cells from PBMCs. The CDR3 DNA follows: TGCGGCCTACAGGGTGATAGGCGCGAGCAGTACTTC. Amino acids: CGLQGDRREQYF.